This entry features one TCR beta chain sequence. Its specificity is not known. This entry belongs to a study of Siglec-9 on CD8 T cells in melanoma. Overall study results and limits: An effector memory CD8+ T-cell subset seemingly accumulating in melanoma was reportedly marked and regulated by Siglec-9.

Libraries were prepared by immunoSEQ multiplex PCR; TCRdb keeps only in-frame clonotypes and omits some of them. The table shows 30,000 to 45,000 clones, with roughly 80% occurring only once. The J segment lost 11 bases and the V segment lost 0 bases, leaving 5 bases of the junction unmatched. The V gene's germline CDR1 is SGHRS and CDR2 YFSETQ. The CDR3 has 14 residues. This chain uses TRBV5-1 with TRBJ1-6, with 7 nucleotides matching TRBD1. The TCR originated in a human donor in good health. Sequenced: Siglec-9- CD8+ T cells sorted from blood. The CDR3 spells CASSLGQGGTPLHF. The CDR3 nucleotides read TGCGCCAGCAGCTTGGGACAGGGAGGGACACCCCTCCACTTT.